Shown below are 7 T cell receptor beta chains from a single sample sequenced in a study of T cell responses to AZD1222 COVID-19 vaccine. Measured with immunoSEQ multiplex PCR; TCRdb has only the in-frame clones, and not every one. The table includes over 100,000 clones, around 87% detected once. The sequenced sample was peripheral blood, obtained on day 0 of AZD1222 vaccination. These receptors came from an adult in good health.

This clone was counted only a few times. This chain links TRBV5-4 with TRBJ1-2; 12 bases match TRBD1. The CDR3 covers 17 residues. The germline CDR1 and CDR2 sequences are SGHNT and YYREEE (reference sequence). Losses at the gene ends were 0 bases for V and 8 bases for J; bases not matched to a gene: 11. The CDR3 protein is CASSLGQPGQGASGYTF. The CDR3 DNA sequence: TGTGCCAGCAGCTTGGGCCAGCCGGGACAGGGGGCATCCGGCTACACCTTC.

V and J are TRBV7-2 and TRBJ1-5; TRBD1 might be the D (5 bases). Germline V CDR1 and CDR2: SGHTA, FQGNSA. Trimming shortened V by 5 bases and J by 2 bases, and 13 bases separated the two germline ends. The CDR3 loop spans 15 amino acids. The CDR3 nucleotides are TGTGCCAGCAGCCCCGGGAGGGGAGGCAATCAGCCCCAGCATTTT. Translating it yields CASSPGRGGNQPQHF.

This chain joins TRBV6-2 or TRBV6-3 and TRBJ1-6; no reliable D call. CDR1 MNHEY and CDR2 SVGEGT come from the germline V gene. The germline V and J ends were trimmed by 0 bases and 9 bases, with 12 bases remaining between them. The CDR3 contains 15 residues. The CDR3 region is CASSYSATESSPLHF. The CDR3 nucleotides read TGTGCCAGCAGTTACTCGGCCACGGAGAGTTCACCCCTCCACTTT.

This chain joins TRBV11-2 and TRBJ2-1; 8 nucleotides match TRBD2. Germline V lookup: CDR1 SGHAT, CDR2 FQNNGV. The CDR3 spans 16 residues. V was clipped by 5 bases and J by 2 bases; unmatched bases: 8. CDR3 DNA sequence: TGTGCCAGCAGCCGCCTAACCGGGGGGGCCTACAATGAGCAGTTCTTC. As protein: CASSRLTGGAYNEQFF.

V usage is TRBV27 and J usage is TRBJ2-2; 9 positions agree with TRBD1. CDR3 length equals 15 residues. The trim removed 2 bases at V and 7 bases at J, leaving 5 bases unmatched. The V gene's germline CDR1 is MNHEY and CDR2 SMNVEV (reference sequence). The CDR3 loop is CASSLRDRAGGELFF. The CDR3 DNA reads TGTGCCAGCAGTTTAAGGGACAGGGCCGGCGGGGAGCTGTTTTTT.

This clone has just one count. The V call is TRBV3-1 (or the pseudogene TRBV3-2), the J call TRBJ2-5, with TRBD2 matching 9 bases. CDR1 is LGHDT and CDR2 is YNNKEL in the germline V gene (reference sequence). CDR3 length: 14 residues. Trimming took 4 bases from V and 1 from J; bases not matched to a gene: 1. The DNA for the CDR3 is TGTGCCAGCAGCCTTAGCGGGGGCCAAGAGACCCAGTACTTC. It encodes CASSLSGGQETQYF.

CDR3 bases: TGTGCCAGCAGCGTAGGTGGGTCGAAAGTTGATACGCAGTATTTT. Translated, it gives CASSVGGSKVDTQYF. The V and J genes are TRBV9 and TRBJ2-3; D ambiguous. CDR1 is SGDLS and CDR2 is YYNGEE in the germline V gene. Trimming pared 0 bases from V and 6 bases from J, leaving 14 bases between. The CDR3 is 15 amino acids.